This passage covers 18 T cell receptor beta chains from one sample sequenced in a study of identical twins. TCRdb used MiXCR to reprocess the 5' RACE reads, holding one entry per CDR3 protein. This repertoire shows a few hundred thousand distinct CDR3 sequences, roughly an eighth found once; its top ten account for 0.8% to 1%. The same specimen was also included in a second study, on yellow fever vaccine responses in identical twins.

Sequenced sample: CD4+ T cells sorted from blood. The receptors shown here come from a woman aged 18-29 years in good health.

CDR3 nucleotide sequence: TGCAGTGCAGGACTGCTAGAGACCCAGTACTTC. Encoded protein: CSAGLLETQYF. The V and J genes are TRBV20-1 and TRBJ2-5; tentatively, D is TRBD2 (5 bases). V lost 6 bases, J lost 4 bases, and 9 bases lay in between. The CDR3 extends over 11 amino acids. Germline V CDR1 and CDR2: DFQATT, SNEGSKA (reference sequence).

This clonotype was seen a handful of times. The CDR3 sequence is CSLRGPANEKLFF. The CDR3 DNA follows: TGCAGTTTGCGGGGGCCGGCTAATGAAAAACTGTTTTTT. This rearrangement joins TRBV20-1 to TRBJ1-4; possible D gene TRBD1, 6 bases. The germline gives CDR1 DFQATT, CDR2 SNEGSKA (reference sequence). The CDR3 spans 13 residues. V lost 8 bases to trimming and J lost 3 bases, with 13 bases between them.

This clonotype has just one count. The genes are TRBV19 and TRBJ2-7, with 7 positions matching TRBD1. J gave up 1 base and V 5 bases, and 14 bases lay outside the gene matches. The CDR3 spans 17 residues. Germline V gene sequence: CDR1 LNHDA, CDR2 SQIVND (reference sequence). The CDR3 here is CASSLKVGGQPSYEQYF. The DNA of the CDR3 is TGTGCCAGTAGTCTTAAGGTTGGGGGACAGCCTTCCTACGAGCAGTACTTC.

This clonotype was observed a few times. The chain joins TRBV24-1 to TRBJ2-1; 12 bases agree with TRBD2. Germline lookup yields CDR1 KGHDR and CDR2 SFDVKD. Germline trimming cut 0 bases from V and 8 bases from J; bases unmatched to any gene: 1. The length of the CDR3 is 15 residues. This CDR3 is CATSDLTSGRYEQFF. For the CDR3, the DNA is TGTGCCACCAGTGATTTGACTAGCGGGAGGTATGAGCAGTTCTTC.

The CDR3 loop is CSASQGGSYEQYF. In DNA form, the CDR3 reads TGCAGTGCTAGCCAGGGAGGCTCCTACGAGCAGTACTTC. This chain uses TRBV20-1 with TRBJ2-7, with a possible D match to TRBD2 (6 bases). The germline gives CDR1 DFQATT, CDR2 SNEGSKA (reference sequence). V lost 3 bases to trimming and J lost 0 bases, with 9 bases between them. The length of the CDR3 is 13 residues.

This clonotype was recorded a few times. This chain uses TRBV2 with TRBJ1-4; 7 nucleotides align to TRBD1. The CDR3 is 15 residues long. CDR1 SNHLY and CDR2 FYNNEI come from the germline V gene. V was clipped by 6 bases and J by 5 bases; unmatched bases: 9. CDR3 sequence reads: CASRDRAKGNEKLFF. In DNA, the CDR3 is TGTGCCAGCAGAGACAGGGCAAAGGGGAATGAAAAACTGTTTTTT.

This clonotype was counted only a few times. The V call is TRBV5-1, the J call TRBJ2-5; no firm D call. This CDR3 region has 13 residues. With 4 bases removed from V and 5 bases from J, the gap between germline ends came to 12 bases. Germline V gene sequence: CDR1 SGHRS, CDR2 YFSETQ. The CDR3 nucleotides are TGCGCCAGCAGCGCACTATTAGAGGAGACCCAGTACTTC. It specifies CASSALLEETQYF.

The CDR3 region is CASSFSSQAGDTQYF. CDR3 nucleotide sequence: TGTGCCAGCAGTTTTTCATCACAGGCTGGAGATACGCAGTATTTT. This rearrangement joins TRBV12-3 or TRBV12-4 to TRBJ2-3; tentatively, D is TRBD1 (5 bases). The length of the CDR3 is 15 residues. V was clipped by 3 bases and J by 5 bases, with 15 bases between them.

J is TRBJ2-2 and V is TRBV18; D tentatively fits TRBD1 or TRBD2 (5 bases each). V dropped 2 bases and J dropped 8 bases, with 18 bases sitting between them. Germline CDR1 and CDR2: KGHSH and LQKENI. This CDR3 contains 16 residues. The CDR3 sequence is CASSPNTGTERGELFF. The CDR3 bases are TGTGCCAGCTCACCAAACACCGGGACCGAGCGGGGGGAGCTGTTTTTT.

The CDR3 bases are TGTGCCAGCAGGCAGGACAGGGGGCACACTGAAGCTTTCTTT. Translating it yields CASRQDRGHTEAFF. The V gene is TRBV6-1, the J gene TRBJ1-1; TRBD1 matches at 11 bases. There are 14 residues in the CDR3. The trim removed 6 bases at V and 3 bases at J, leaving 3 bases unmatched. Germline V gives CDR1 MNHNS, CDR2 SASEGT.

The chain couples TRBV14 to TRBJ2-1, with 9 bases fitting TRBD1. Germline V gene data show CDR1 as SGHDN and CDR2 as FVKESK. V lost 1 base to trimming and J lost 4 bases; unmatched junction nucleotides: 5. The CDR3 totals 16 residues. CDR3 in amino acids: CASSQVWTGEYNEQFF. CDR3 bases: TGTGCCAGCAGCCAAGTTTGGACAGGGGAATACAATGAGCAGTTCTTC. Using reference TRBV14 and TRBJ2-1 for the parts outside the CDR3, the full variable domain is EAGVTQFPSHSVIEKGQTVTLRCDPISGHDNLYWYRRVMGKEIKFLLHFVKESKQDESGMPNNRFLAERTGGTYSTLKVQPAELEDSGVYFCASSQVWTGEYNEQFFGPGTRLTVL.

This sequence joins TRBV20-1 and TRBJ2-5; 9 nucleotides agree with TRBD2. V lost 2 bases, J lost 3 bases, and 13 bases stayed unmatched. CDR1 and CDR2 from the germline V gene are DFQATT and SNEGSKA (reference sequence). The CDR3 is 17 residues long. CDR3 bases: TGCAGTGCTAGATTTCCGCCCTGGACTAGCGAAAAAGAGACCCAGTACTTC. It specifies CSARFPPWTSEKETQYF.

The V call is TRBV11-1, the J call TRBJ2-6; 10 bases agree with TRBD1. Germline V lookup: CDR1 SGHAT, CDR2 FQDESV (reference sequence). V gave up 4 bases and J gave up 0 bases; unmatched junction bases: 9. The CDR3 is made up of 19 amino acids. CDR3 DNA sequence: TGTGCCAGCAGCTCCACTTCGGGACAGGGGTCCTCTGGGGCCAACGTCCTGACTTTC. Its protein is CASSSTSGQGSSGANVLTF. The complete variable domain, with remaining parts taken from reference TRBV11-1 and TRBJ2-6, reads EAEVAQSPRYKITEKSQAVAFWCDPISGHATLYWYRQILGQGPELLVQFQDESVVDDSQLPKDRFSAERLKGVDSTLKIQPAELGDSAMYLCASSSTSGQGSSGANVLTFGAGSRLTVL.

This clonotype was seen repeatedly, ten times or more. The rearrangement links TRBV4-1 to TRBJ2-1; 8 bases fit TRBD2. CDR3 length equals 16 residues. V dropped 0 bases and J dropped 9; count of bases not matched to a gene: 10. From germline, CDR1 is MGHRA and CDR2 YSYEKL. CDR3 DNA sequence: TGCGCCAGCAGCCAAGATCAAGCGGGAGTATGGAGTGAGCAGTTCTTC. Amino acids: CASSQDQAGVWSEQFF.

Ten or more counts support this clonotype. The chain couples TRBV7-9 to TRBJ2-7; D might be TRBD2 (5 bases). This CDR3 contains 13 residues. V shed 2 bases and J shed 9 bases, with 14 bases lying between them. CDR1 is SEHNR and CDR2 is FQNEAQ in the germline V gene (reference sequence). The CDR3 coding sequence is TGTGCCAGCAGCTTAACCCCGGAGGCCATGCAGTACTTC. Amino acid sequence: CASSLTPEAMQYF.

The gene calls are TRBV5-6 and TRBJ2-7, with D possibly matching TRBD2 (6 bases). V lost 4 bases, J lost 7 bases, and 18 bases lay in between. CDR1 and CDR2 from the germline V gene are SGHDT and YYEEEE. There are 14 residues in the CDR3. CDR3 sequence: CASSPWTVAGEQYF. In DNA, the CDR3 is TGTGCCAGCAGCCCCTGGACCGTTGCGGGGGAGCAGTACTTC.

This clonotype has a count of ten or more. This CDR3 reads CASSFQDHTGELFF. For the CDR3, the DNA is TGCGCCAGCAGCTTCCAGGATCACACCGGGGAGCTGTTTTTT. The chain is built from TRBV5-1 and TRBJ2-2; D is ambiguous. Germline assignment: CDR1 SGHRS and CDR2 YFSETQ. The CDR3 extends over 14 amino acids. V lost 2 bases, J lost 3 bases, and 8 bases lay in between. The full variable domain, in which reference TRBV5-1 and TRBJ2-2 provide the parts outside the CDR3, is KAGVTQTPRYLIKTRGQQVTLSCSPISGHRSVSWYQQTPGQGLQFLFEYFSETQRNKGNFPGRFSGRQFSNSRSEMNVSTLELGDSALYLCASSFQDHTGELFFGEGSRLTVL.

Only a few counts were recorded for this clonotype. The chain carries TRBV28 and TRBJ2-7; D is undetermined. With 7 bases removed from V and 9 bases from J, the gap between germline ends came to 10 bases. This CDR3 is 10 amino acids long. The germline gives CDR1 MDHEN, CDR2 SYDVKM. This chain's CDR3 is CASKQVMQYF. CDR3 in DNA: TGTGCCAGCAAACAAGTGATGCAGTACTTC.